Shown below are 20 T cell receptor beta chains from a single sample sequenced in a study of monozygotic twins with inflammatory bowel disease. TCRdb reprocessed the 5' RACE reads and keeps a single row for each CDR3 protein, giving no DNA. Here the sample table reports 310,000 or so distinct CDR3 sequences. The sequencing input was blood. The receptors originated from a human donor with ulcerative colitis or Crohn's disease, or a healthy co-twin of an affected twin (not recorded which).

CDR3 loop: CASSAHRGQDGYTF. This chain joins TRBV7-2 and TRBJ1-2; TCRdb indicates TRBD1, and absent DNA this call remains unverified. This CDR3 is built from 14 residues. Germline loops: CDR1 SGHTA, CDR2 FQGNSA.

The chain's CDR3 is CASSSSGTGTYEQYF. The chain has TRBV28 and TRBJ2-7; no DNA is available, so the TRBD1 call from TCRdb remains unchecked. In germline, CDR1 is MDHEN, CDR2 SYDVKM. CDR3 length: 15 residues.

CDR3: CASSRGGGFYTEAFF. The V call is TRBV7-2, the J call TRBJ1-1. From germline, CDR1 is SGHTA and CDR2 FQGNSA. CDR3 size: 15 residues.

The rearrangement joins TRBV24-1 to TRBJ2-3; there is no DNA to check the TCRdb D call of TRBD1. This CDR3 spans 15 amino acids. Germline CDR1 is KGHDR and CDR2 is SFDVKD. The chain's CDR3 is CATSEPRGAADTQYF.

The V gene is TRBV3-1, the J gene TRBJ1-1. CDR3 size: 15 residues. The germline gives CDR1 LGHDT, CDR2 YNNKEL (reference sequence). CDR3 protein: CASSPPPRGNTEAFF.

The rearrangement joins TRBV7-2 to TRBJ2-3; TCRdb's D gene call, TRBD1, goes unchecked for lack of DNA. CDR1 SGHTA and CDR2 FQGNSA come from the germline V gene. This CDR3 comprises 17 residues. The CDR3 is CASSLEGGVRLTDTQYF.

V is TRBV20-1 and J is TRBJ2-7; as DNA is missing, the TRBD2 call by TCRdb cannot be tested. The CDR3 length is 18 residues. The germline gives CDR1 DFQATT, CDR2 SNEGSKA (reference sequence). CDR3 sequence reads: CSARDAAAGAGVRAEQYF.

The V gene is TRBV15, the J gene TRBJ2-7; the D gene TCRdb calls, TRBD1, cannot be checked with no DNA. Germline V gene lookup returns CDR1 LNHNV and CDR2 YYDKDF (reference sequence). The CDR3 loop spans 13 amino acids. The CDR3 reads CATSSGQTYEQYF.

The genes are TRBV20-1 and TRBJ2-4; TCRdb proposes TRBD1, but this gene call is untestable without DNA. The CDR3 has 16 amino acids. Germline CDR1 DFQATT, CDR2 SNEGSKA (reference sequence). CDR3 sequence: CSAHSEPGRGGDIQYF.

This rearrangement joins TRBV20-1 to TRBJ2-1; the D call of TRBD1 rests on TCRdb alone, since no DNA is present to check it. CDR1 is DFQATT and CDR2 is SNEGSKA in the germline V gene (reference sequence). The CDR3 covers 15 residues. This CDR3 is CSALIQGSSYNEQFF.

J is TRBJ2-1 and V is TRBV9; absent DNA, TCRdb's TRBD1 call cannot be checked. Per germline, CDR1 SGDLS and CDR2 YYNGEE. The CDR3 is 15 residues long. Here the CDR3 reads CASSVNPKGGNEQFF.

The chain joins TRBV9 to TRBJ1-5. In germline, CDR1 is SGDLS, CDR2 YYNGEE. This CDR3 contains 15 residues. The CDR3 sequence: CASSVGSHSNQPQHF.

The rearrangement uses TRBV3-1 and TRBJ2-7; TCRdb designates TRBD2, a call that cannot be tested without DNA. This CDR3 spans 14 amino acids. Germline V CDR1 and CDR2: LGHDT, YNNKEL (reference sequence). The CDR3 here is CASSQDGSTYEQYF.

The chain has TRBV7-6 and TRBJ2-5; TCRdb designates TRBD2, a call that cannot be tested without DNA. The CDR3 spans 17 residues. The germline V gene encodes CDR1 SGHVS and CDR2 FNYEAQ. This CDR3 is CASSPKRAVVPQETQYF.

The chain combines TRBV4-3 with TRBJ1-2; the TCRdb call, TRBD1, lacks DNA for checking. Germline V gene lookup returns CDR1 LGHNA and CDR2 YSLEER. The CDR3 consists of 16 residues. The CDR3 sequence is CASSQDRGRTIYGYTF.

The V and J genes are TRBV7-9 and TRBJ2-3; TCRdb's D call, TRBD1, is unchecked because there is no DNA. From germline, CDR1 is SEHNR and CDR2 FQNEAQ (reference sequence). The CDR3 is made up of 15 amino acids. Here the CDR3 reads CASSLAGDNTDTQYF.

CDR3 sequence reads: CASSLYGTAPDGYTF. V is TRBV7-9 and J is TRBJ1-2; the TRBD1 assignment by TCRdb is unverifiable without DNA. This CDR3 spans 15 amino acids. In germline, CDR1 is SEHNR, CDR2 FQNEAQ (reference sequence).

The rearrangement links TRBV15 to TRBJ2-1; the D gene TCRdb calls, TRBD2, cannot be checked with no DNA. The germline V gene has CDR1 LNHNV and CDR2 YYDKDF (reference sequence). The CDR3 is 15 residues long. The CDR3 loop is CATSLGGGWVNEQFF.

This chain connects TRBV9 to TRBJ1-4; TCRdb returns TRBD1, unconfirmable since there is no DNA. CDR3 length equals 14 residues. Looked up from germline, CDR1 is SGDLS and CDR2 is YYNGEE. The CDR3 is CASSVGQINEKLFF.

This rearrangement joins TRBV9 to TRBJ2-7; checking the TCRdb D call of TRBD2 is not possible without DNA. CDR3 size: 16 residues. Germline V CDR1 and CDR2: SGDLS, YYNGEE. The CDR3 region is CASSVGGLAGSYEQYF.